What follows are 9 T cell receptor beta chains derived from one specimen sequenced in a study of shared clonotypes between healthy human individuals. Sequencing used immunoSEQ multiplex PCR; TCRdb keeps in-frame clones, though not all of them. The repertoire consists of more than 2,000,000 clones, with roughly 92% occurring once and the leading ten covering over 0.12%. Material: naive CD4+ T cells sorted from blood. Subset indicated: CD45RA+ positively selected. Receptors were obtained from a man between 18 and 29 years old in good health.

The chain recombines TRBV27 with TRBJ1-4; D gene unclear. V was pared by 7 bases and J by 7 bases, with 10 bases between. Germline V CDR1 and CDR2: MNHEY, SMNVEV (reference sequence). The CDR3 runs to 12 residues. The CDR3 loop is CASTGMGEKLFF. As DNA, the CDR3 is TGTGCCAGCACCGGGATGGGTGAAAAACTGTTTTTT.

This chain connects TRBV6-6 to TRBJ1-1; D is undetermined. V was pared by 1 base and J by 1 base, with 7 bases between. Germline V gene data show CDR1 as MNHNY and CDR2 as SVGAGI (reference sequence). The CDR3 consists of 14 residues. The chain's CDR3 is CASSYLAGNTEAFF. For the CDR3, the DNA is TGTGCCAGCAGTTACTTGGCAGGGAACACTGAAGCTTTCTTT.

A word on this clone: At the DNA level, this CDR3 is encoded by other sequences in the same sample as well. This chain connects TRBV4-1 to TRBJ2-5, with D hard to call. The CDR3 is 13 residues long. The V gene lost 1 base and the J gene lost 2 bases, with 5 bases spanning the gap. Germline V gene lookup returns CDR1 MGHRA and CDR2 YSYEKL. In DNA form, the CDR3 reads TGCGCCAGCAGCCAAGTCGTGCAAGAGACCCAGTACTTC. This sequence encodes CASSQVVQETQYF.

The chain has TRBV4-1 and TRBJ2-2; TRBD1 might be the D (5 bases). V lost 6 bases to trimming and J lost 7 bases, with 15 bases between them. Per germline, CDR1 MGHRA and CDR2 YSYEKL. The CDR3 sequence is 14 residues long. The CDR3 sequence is CASRSIGEIGELFF. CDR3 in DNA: TGCGCCAGCAGGTCTATAGGGGAAATCGGGGAGCTGTTTTTT.

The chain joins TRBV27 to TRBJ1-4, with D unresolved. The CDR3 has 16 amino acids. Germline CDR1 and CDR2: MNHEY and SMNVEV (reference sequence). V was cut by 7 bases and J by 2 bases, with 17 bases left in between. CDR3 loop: CASTARPFLTNEKLFF. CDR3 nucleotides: TGTGCCAGCACTGCGAGACCGTTCCTTACTAATGAAAAACTGTTTTTT.

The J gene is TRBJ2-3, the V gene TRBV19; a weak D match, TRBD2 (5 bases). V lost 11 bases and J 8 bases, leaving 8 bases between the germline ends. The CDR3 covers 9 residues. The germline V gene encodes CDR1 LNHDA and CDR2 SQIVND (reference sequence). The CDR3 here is CAAGVTQYF. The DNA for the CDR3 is TGTGCCGCCGGGGTTACGCAGTATTTT.

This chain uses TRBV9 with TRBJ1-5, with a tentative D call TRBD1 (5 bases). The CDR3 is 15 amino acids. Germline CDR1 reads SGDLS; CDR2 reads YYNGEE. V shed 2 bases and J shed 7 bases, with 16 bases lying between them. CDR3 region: CASSVGGERRQPQHF. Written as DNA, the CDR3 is TGTGCCAGCAGCGTCGGAGGGGAGAGGAGGCAGCCCCAGCATTTT.

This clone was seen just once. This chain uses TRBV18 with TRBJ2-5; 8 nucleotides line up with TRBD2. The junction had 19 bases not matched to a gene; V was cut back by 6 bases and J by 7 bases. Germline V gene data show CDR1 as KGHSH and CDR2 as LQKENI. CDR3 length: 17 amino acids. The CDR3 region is CASSRGGPSGSQGTQYF. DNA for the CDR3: TGTGCCAGCTCGAGGGGTGGACCTAGCGGGTCACAGGGGACCCAGTACTTC. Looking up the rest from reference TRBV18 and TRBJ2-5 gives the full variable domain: NAGVMQNPRHLVRRRGQEARLRCSPMKGHSHVYWYRQLPEEGLKFMVYLQKENIIDESGMPKERFSAEFPKEGPSILRIQQVVRGDSAAYFCASSRGGPSGSQGTQYFGPGTRLLVL.

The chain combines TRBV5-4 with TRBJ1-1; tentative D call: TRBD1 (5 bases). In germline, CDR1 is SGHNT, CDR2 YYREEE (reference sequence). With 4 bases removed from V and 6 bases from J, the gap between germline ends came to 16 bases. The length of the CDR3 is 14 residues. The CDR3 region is CASSQEGPRAEAFF. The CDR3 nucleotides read TGTGCCAGCAGCCAAGAGGGACCCAGAGCTGAAGCTTTCTTT. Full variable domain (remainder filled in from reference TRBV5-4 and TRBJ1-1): ETGVTQSPTHLIKTRGQQVTLRCSSQSGHNTVSWYQQALGQGPQFIFQYYREEENGRGNFPPRFSGLQFPNYSSELNVNALELDDSALYLCASSQEGPRAEAFFGQGTRLTVV.